This record looks at one T cell receptor beta chain sequence and its context. Its target antigen remains unknown. Qualities for individual bases were not recorded, and no much larger clone is one base off. TCRbeta CDR3 regions were amplified from genomic DNA using the immunoSEQ Assay, a bias-controlled multiplex PCR. Concerning the study's data processing: Nucleated cell counts per sample were estimated from amplification of reference gene primers within the assay. To quantify the absolute abundance of each unique TCRbeta CDR3 rearrangement, sequence reads were collapsed and filtered. For each sample, productive Simpson clonality was calculated by taking the square root of Simpson's diversity index across productive rearrangements. TCRdb re-hosts the immuneACCESS table, in-frame sequences only. Its copies lack some clones; in the studies checked, an unresolved V gene accounts for under half of them, and the cause for the rest is not known. V and J calls and clone size are those listed in that table; D and trimming were worked out from the DNA. For this sample there are about 140,000 clones; 84% appear just once. The ten largest clones add up to 4% of the sample.

Whole blood was collected in K2EDTA tubes by collaborating institutions according to the institutions' own protocols. Collaborator samples were shipped for TCRbeta analysis as frozen whole blood, isolated PBMCs, or DNA extracted from either sample type. Reading from cysteine to phenylalanine, the CDR3 counts 12 amino acids. Just the 36-base CDR3 DNA is kept, in frame starting at base 1. The trim is 8 bases for V and 6 bases for J, with a gap of 11 bases between the germline ends. CDR1 and CDR2 (MNHEY, SMNVEV) derive from the germline V gene (reference sequence). The sample comes from a study of blood T cell repertoires in COVID-19 (dated by TCRdb to the early 2020s). About the full investigation: The collaborator samples originated in the United States, Italy and Spain and spanned the acute and convalescent phases of COVID-19. Where available, HLA class I and class II types were taken from metadata supplied by the sample provider and were not determined by assay-based typing. Deeply sampled blood TCRbeta repertoires from subjects exposed to, actively infected with, or recovered from COVID-19 were included in the dataset. The repertoires were released in a freely available public database meant as a resource for research on the immune response to SARS-CoV-2. The material from the prospective study consisted of cDNA or gDNA derived from T cells, B-cell-depleted T cells, or PBMCs. Samples were obtained from the ongoing ImmuneRACE study (first 160 participants) and from roughly 1,300 subjects provided by 6 global collaborators. Sample metadata almost always included a de-identified subject ID, COVID-19 status, age in years and sex. Here is what the overall study found, with its caveats: How much clinical and demographic metadata was included differed by source and by participant, and the metadata was provided uncurated.

The V and J segments used are TRBV27 and TRBJ1-5; the D region possibly corresponds to TRBD1 (5 bases align). Sequencing used peripheral blood. The clonotype originates from an older woman with acute or convalescent COVID-19. The CDR3 protein: CASGAMGQPQHF. The nucleotide sequence reads TGTGCCAGCGGGGCGATGGGTCAGCCCCAGCATTTT.